The rows below give T cell receptor beta chains drawn from one sample of a study of T cell clonotyping in hematopoietic cell transplantation. The assay was immunoSEQ multiplex PCR, and TCRdb's table has in-frame clones only and misses some. This table holds around 13,000 clones, about four fifths found once. The specimen comprised PBMCs, sampled 100 days after allogeneic stem cell transplant. Source of these receptors: a female patient in her forties who had an allogeneic stem cell transplant from a related donor, so T cells may come from the graft donor. Some clones in this sample may be carry-over from other donors' samples. CDR3s include the opening cysteine and the closing phenylalanine or tryptophan. A D gene is named only where the DNA matches it firmly. Clone size is given for some rows only: seen once, a few or many times, or a class if the clone is expanded.

>NA|TRBD1|TRBJ1-1|TRBV5-1
TGCGCCAGCAGCGGACGACAGGGGCGGTTAGGGGAAGCTTTCTTT
CASSGRQGRLGEAFF
>few|NA|TRBJ2-7|TRBV29-1
TGCAGCGTTGTCCGACCGGGGGACGCTACCTACGAGCAGTACTTC
CSVVRPGDATYEQYF
>NA|NA|TRBJ1-2|TRBV5-4
TGTGCCAGCAGCTTTCGAGGGGAAGATGGCTACACCTTC
CASSFRGEDGYTF
>medium-sized|NA|TRBJ1-2|TRBV19
TGTGCCAGTAGTATACAGGAGGGCGATGGCTACACCTTC
CASSIQEGDGYTF
>large|NA|TRBJ2-7|TRBV25-1
TGTGCCAGCAGTCCAGGCCACGAGCAGTACTTC
CASSPGHEQYF
>NA|TRBD2|TRBJ2-2|TRBV9
TGTGCCAGCAGCCCTATGGGGGAGGGGAGAATTACCGGGGAGCTGTTTTTT
CASSPMGEGRITGELFF
>NA|TRBD1|TRBJ2-7|TRBV6-6
TGTGCCAGCAGTTACTCAGGGACAGGGAATTACGAGCAGTACTTC
CASSYSGTGNYEQYF
>NA|TRBD1|TRBJ2-7|TRBV27
TGTGCCAGCAGTTTAACGGGACAGATAGTCTACGAGCAGTACTTC
CASSLTGQIVYEQYF
>NA|NA|TRBJ1-2|TRBV30
TGTGCCTGGAGGGCCAGCAGGGTAGGCGGCTACACCTTC
CAWRASRVGGYTF
>NA|NA|TRBJ2-7|TRBV14
TGTGCCAGCAGTCCCGACATCTCCTACGAGCAGTACTTC
CASSPDISYEQYF
>NA|TRBD2|TRBJ2-1|TRBV19
TGTGCCAGTACCCCTCTGGGGGGACTAGCGGGATACAATGAGCAGTTCTTC
CASTPLGGLAGYNEQFF
>NA|NA|TRBJ2-1|TRBV29-1
TGCAGCGTAGCGGGCGAGAGCTCCTACAATGAGCAGTTCTTC
CSVAGESSYNEQFF
>NA|NA|TRBJ2-3|TRBV19
TGTGCCAGTAGTATTGGTGGCTCCAGTACAGATACGCAGTATTTT
CASSIGGSSTDTQYF
>NA|NA|TRBJ1-2|TRBV7-9
TGTGCCAGCAGCTTAGGTTCGGCGGGTCAGTATGGCTACACCTTC
CASSLGSAGQYGYTF
>NA|NA|TRBJ2-5|TRBV9
TGTGCCAGCAGCTTGAGGGGGGCCCAAGAGACCCAGTACTTC
CASSLRGAQETQYF
>few|NA|TRBJ1-2|TRBV11-3
TGTGCCAGCAGCTTAAGCTCCGGCGGAGGCTACACCTTC
CASSLSSGGGYTF
>NA|NA|TRBJ2-2|TRBV30
TGTGCCTGGATGGCGCCTTTTTGGAGGGAAGACTTCGCGAACACCGGGGAGCTGTTTTTT
CAWMAPFWREDFANTGELFF
>NA|NA|TRBJ2-2|TRBV6-6
TGTGCCAGCACACAGCTTACCACCGGGGAGCTGTTTTTT
CASTQLTTGELFF
>NA|NA|TRBJ1-1|TRBV6-1
TGTGCCAGCAGTGAAGCGCGTACGGCTGAAGCTTTCTTT
CASSEARTAEAFF
>NA|TRBD1|TRBJ2-7|TRBV6-5
TGTGCCAGCAGTTATGGGACAGGGATCTACGAGCAGTACTTC
CASSYGTGIYEQYF
>NA|NA|TRBJ1-5|TRBV30
TGTGCCTGGGGACCTGATAGCAATCAGCCCCAGCATTTT
CAWGPDSNQPQHF
>few|TRBD2|TRBJ2-3|TRBV11-3
TGTGCCAGCAGCCGACGGACTAGCGAGACAGATACGCAGTATTTT
CASSRRTSETDTQYF
>NA|NA|TRBJ1-5|TRBV4-1
TGCGCCAGCAGCCAAGATTGGGGGAATCAGCCCCAGCATTTT
CASSQDWGNQPQHF
>NA|NA|TRBJ2-5|TRBV28
TGTGCCAGCAGCGACTCCCAAGAGACCCAGTACTTC
CASSDSQETQYF
>NA|TRBD1|TRBJ2-2|TRBV4-2
TGTGCCAGCAGCCAAGCCAGGGGGACCGGGGAGCTGTTTTTT
CASSQARGTGELFF
>NA|NA|TRBJ1-4|TRBV6-5
TGTGCCAGCAGTTACTCGTTCGTAACTAATGAAAAACTGTTTTTT
CASSYSFVTNEKLFF
>NA|NA|TRBJ1-2|TRBV7-9
TGTGCCAGCGGTGGGGTGGGGAAGGACTATGGCTACACCTTC
CASGGVGKDYGYTF
>NA|NA|TRBJ1-3|TRBV28
TGTGCCAGCAGTTTAGGGGTGGGTTACACCATATATTTT
CASSLGVGYTIYF
>NA|NA|TRBJ2-4|TRBV2
TGTGCCAGCAGTGAATGGGTCCAGGGCGAGGACATTCAGTACTTC
CASSEWVQGEDIQYF
>NA|TRBD2|TRBJ2-1|TRBV5-1
TGCGCCAGCAAACCTAGCGGGAACTCCTACAATGAGCAGTTCTTC
CASKPSGNSYNEQFF
>NA|NA|TRBJ2-5|TRBV6-5
TGTGCCAGCAGTTACAGGGGGCAAGAGACCCAGTACTTC
CASSYRGQETQYF
>NA|TRBD2|TRBJ2-7|TRBV7-2
TGTGCCAGCAGCTTAGTATCCGGGGTTACTAGCGGGCTATACGAGCAGTACTTC
CASSLVSGVTSGLYEQYF
>once|TRBD2|TRBJ2-7|TRBV2
TGTGCCAGCAGCCGGTCGGGGCTAGCGGGGCCCGAGCAGTACTTC
CASSRSGLAGPEQYF
>NA|NA|TRBJ2-7|TRBV10-3
TGTGCCATCAGTGTGGGGGCTACCGACGCCTACGAGCAGTACTTC
CAISVGATDAYEQYF
>NA|TRBD1|TRBJ1-3|TRBV5-4
TGTGCCAGCAGCTCACCCAGACAGGGCTCTGGAAACACCATATATTTT
CASSSPRQGSGNTIYF
>NA|NA|TRBJ1-1|TRBV6-1
TGTGCCAGCAGTGAATTTCAGACAAATGAAGCTTTCTTT
CASSEFQTNEAFF
>NA|NA|TRBJ2-7|TRBV25-1
TGTGCCAGCAGTGTCACGTACGAGCAGTACTTC
CASSVTYEQYF
>few|NA|TRBJ2-7|TRBV27
TGTGCCAGCAGTCCTGGGGACGGGAGAGTACCCTACGAGCAGTACTTC
CASSPGDGRVPYEQYF
>NA|NA|TRBJ1-1|TRBV20-1
TGCAGTGCTAGTTTCGGTTCTGAAGCTTTCTTT
CSASFGSEAFF
>NA|NA|TRBJ1-2|TRBV6-1
TGTGCCAGCAGTGAAGCGGGCCGCTATGGCTACACCTTC
CASSEAGRYGYTF
>NA|TRBD1|TRBJ1-2|TRBV9
TGTGCCAGCAGCGCAGGGACAGGGTCCGGGAGGTATGGCTACACCTTC
CASSAGTGSGRYGYTF
>NA|NA|TRBJ2-7|TRBV7-9
TGTGCCAGCAGCCCAACAGAAGTGAGAGGGGAGCAGTACTTC
CASSPTEVRGEQYF
>NA|TRBD2|TRBJ2-1|TRBV5-4
TGTGCCAGCAGCTTGGCCGGGACTAGCGGGAATGAGCAGTTCTTC
CASSLAGTSGNEQFF